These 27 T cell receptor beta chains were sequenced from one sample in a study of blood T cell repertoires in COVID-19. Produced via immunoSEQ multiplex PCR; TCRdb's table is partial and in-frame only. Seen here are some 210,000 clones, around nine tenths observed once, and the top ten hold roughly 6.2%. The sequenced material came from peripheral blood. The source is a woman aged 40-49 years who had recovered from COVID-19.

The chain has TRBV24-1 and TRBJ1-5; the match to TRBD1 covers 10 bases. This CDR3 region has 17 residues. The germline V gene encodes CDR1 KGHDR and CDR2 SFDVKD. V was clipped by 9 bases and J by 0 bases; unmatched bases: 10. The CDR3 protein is CATLRQGAWGSNQPQHF. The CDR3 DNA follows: TGTGCCACCCTTCGACAGGGGGCCTGGGGTAGCAATCAGCCCCAGCATTTT.

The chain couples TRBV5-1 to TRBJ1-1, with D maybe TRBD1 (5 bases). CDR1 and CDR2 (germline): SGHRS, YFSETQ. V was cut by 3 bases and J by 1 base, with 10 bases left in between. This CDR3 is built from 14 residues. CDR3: CASSSGLPNTEAFF. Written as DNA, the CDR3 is TGCGCCAGCAGCTCGGGACTCCCGAACACTGAAGCTTTCTTT.

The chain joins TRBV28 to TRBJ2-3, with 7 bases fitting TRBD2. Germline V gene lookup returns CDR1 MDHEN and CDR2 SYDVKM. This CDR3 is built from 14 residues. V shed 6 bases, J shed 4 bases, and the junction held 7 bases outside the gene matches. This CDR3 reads CASRSGGGSDTQYF. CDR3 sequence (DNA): TGTGCCAGCAGATCCGGGGGAGGGTCAGATACGCAGTATTTT.

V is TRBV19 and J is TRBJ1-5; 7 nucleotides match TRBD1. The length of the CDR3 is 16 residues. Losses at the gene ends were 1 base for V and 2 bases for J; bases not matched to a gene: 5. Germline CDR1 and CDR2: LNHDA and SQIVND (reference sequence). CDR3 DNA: TGTGCCAGTAGTATAGCCTTAGACAGGGGCAATCAGCCCCAGCATTTT. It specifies CASSIALDRGNQPQHF.

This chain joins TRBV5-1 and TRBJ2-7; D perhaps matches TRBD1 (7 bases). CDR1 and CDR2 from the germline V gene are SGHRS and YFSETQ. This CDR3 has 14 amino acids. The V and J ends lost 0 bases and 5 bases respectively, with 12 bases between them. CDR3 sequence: CASSLEARGDEQYF. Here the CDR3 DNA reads TGCGCCAGCAGCTTGGAGGCCAGGGGGGACGAGCAGTACTTC. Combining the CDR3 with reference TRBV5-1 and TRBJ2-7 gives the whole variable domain KAGVTQTPRYLIKTRGQQVTLSCSPISGHRSVSWYQQTPGQGLQFLFEYFSETQRNKGNFPGRFSGRQFSNSRSEMNVSTLELGDSALYLCASSLEARGDEQYFGPGTRLTVT.

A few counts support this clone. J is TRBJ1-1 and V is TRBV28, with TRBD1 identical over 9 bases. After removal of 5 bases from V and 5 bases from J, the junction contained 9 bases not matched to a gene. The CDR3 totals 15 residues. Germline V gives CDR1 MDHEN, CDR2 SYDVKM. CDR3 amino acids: CASSTWTGEKTEAFF. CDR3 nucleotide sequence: TGTGCCAGCAGTACATGGACAGGGGAGAAGACTGAAGCTTTCTTT.

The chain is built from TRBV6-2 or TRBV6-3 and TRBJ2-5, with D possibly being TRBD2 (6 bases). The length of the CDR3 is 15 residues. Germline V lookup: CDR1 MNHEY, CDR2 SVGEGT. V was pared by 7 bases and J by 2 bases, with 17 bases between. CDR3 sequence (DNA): TGTGCCAGCACCCCATTTACGGCGGGACAAGAGACCCAGTACTTC. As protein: CASTPFTAGQETQYF.

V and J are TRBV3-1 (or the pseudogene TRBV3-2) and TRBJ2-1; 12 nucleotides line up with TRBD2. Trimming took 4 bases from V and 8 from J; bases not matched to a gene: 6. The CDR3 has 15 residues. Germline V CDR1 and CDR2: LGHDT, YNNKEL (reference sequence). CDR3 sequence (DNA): TGTGCCAGCAGCCTCCTAGCGGGAGGGCCCGATGAGCAGTTCTTC. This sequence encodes CASSLLAGGPDEQFF.

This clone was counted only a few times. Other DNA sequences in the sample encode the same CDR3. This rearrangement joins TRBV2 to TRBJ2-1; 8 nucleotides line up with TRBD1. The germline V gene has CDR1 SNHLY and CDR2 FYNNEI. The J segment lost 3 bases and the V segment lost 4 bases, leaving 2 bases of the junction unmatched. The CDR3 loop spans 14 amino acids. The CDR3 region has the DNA TGTGCCAGCAGTGGAGGACAGGGCTACAATGAGCAGTTCTTC. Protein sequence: CASSGGQGYNEQFF.

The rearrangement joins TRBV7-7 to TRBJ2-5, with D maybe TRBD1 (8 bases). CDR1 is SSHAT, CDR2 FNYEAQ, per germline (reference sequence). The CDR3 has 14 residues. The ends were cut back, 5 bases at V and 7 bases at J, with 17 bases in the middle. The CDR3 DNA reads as TGTGCCAGCAGCAGACAGGGGAGGGTTGGGACCCAGTACTTC. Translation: CASSRQGRVGTQYF.

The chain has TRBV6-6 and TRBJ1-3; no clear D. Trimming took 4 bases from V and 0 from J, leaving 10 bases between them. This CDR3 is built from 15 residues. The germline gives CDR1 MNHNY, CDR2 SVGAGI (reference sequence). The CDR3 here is CASSWRESSGNTIYF. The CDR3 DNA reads TGTGCCAGCAGTTGGCGGGAAAGCTCTGGAAACACCATATATTTT.

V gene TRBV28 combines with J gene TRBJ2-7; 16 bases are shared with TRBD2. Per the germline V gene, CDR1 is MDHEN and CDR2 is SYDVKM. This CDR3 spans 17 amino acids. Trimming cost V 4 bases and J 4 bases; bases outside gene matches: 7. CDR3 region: CASSSGTSGRVRYEQYF. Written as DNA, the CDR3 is TGTGCCAGCAGTTCCGGGACTAGCGGGAGGGTACGGTACGAGCAGTACTTC.

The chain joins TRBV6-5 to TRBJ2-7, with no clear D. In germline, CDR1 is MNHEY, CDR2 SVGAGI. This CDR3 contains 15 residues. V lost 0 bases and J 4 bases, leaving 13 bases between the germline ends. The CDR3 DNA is TGTGCCAGCAGTTACTCGATGGTCCTCGGGTACGAGCAGTACTTC. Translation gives CASSYSMVLGYEQYF.

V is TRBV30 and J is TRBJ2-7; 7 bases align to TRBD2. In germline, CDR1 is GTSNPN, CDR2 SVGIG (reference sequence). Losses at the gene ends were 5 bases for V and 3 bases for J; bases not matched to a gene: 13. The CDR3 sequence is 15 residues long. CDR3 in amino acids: CAWYPSGRDLYEQYF. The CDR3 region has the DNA TGTGCCTGGTACCCTTCGGGGAGGGACCTCTACGAGCAGTACTTC.

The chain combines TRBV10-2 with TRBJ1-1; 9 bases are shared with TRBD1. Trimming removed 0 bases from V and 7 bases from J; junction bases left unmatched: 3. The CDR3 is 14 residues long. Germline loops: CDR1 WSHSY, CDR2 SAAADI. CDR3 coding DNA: TGCGCCAGCAGTGAGTCGGGGGGACAGGGTGAAGCTTTCTTT. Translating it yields CASSESGGQGEAFF.

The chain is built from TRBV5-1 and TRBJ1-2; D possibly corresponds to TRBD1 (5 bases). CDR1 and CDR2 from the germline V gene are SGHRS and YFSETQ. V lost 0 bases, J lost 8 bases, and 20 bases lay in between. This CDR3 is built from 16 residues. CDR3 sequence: CASSLAIGERGSGYTF. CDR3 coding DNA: TGCGCCAGCAGCTTGGCAATAGGGGAAAGGGGATCCGGCTACACCTTC.

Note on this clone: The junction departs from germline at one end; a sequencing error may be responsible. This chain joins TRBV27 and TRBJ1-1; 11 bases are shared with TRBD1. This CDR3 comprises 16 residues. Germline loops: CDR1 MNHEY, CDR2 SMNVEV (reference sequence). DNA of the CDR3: TGTGCCAGCAGTCCACGGACAGGGGGCGCTTTTAGATTCGGCCCTTTT. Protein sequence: CASSPRTGGAFRFGPF.

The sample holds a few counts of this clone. DNA of the CDR3: TGTGCCAGCACCCCGTATGGGACAGGGGGCACTGAAGCTTTCTTT. Translating it yields CASTPYGTGGTEAFF. This sequence joins TRBV7-8 and TRBJ1-1; TRBD1 matches at 11 bases. The CDR3 is 15 residues long. The V gene end was trimmed by 7 bases and the J gene end by 4 bases; junction bases not matched to a gene: 8. Germline values: CDR1 SGHVS, CDR2 FQNEAQ.

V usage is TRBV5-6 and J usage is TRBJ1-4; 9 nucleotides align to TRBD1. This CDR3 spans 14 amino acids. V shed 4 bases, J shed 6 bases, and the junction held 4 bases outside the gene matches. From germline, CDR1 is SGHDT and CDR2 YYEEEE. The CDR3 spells CASSLTGGDEKLFF. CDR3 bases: TGTGCCAGCAGCCTGACAGGGGGAGATGAAAAACTGTTTTTT.

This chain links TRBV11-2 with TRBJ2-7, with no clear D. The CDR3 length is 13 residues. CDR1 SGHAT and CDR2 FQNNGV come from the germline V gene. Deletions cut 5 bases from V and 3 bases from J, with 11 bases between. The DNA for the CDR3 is TGTGCCAGCAGCCCCCCCTCCTACTACGAGCAGTACTTC. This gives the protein CASSPPSYYEQYF.

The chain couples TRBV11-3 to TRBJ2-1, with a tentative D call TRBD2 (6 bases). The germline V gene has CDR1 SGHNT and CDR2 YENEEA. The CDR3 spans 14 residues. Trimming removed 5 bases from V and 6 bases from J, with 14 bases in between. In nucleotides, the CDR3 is TGTGCCAGCAGCAGTCTGGGAGGCCTCAATGAGCAGTTCTTC. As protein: CASSSLGGLNEQFF. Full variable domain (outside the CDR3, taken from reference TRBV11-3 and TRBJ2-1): EAGVVQSPRYKIIEKKQPVAFWCNPISGHNTLYWYLQNLGQGPELLIRYENEEAVDDSQLPKDRFSAERLKGVDSTLKIQPAELGDSAVYLCASSSLGGLNEQFFGPGTRLTVL.

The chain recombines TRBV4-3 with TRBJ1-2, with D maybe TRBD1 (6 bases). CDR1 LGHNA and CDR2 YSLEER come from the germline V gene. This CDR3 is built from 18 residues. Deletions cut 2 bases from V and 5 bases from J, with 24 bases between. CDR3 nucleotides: TGCGCCAGCAGCCAATCTTCATACAGGGCGACGCGCAGTTATGGCTACACCTTC. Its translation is CASSQSSYRATRSYGYTF.

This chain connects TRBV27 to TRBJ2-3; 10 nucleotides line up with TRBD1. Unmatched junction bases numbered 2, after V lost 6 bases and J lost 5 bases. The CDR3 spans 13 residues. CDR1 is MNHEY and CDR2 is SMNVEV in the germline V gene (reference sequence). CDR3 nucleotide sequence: TGTGCCAGCAGCCGGACAGGGGGAGATACGCAGTATTTT. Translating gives CASSRTGGDTQYF.

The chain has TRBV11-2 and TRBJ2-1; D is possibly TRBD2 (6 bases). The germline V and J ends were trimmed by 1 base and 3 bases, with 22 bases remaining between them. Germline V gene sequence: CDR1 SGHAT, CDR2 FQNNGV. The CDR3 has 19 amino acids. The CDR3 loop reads CASSLGRPYASENYNEQFF. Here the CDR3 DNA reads TGTGCCAGCAGCTTAGGCAGGCCCTACGCTAGCGAGAACTACAATGAGCAGTTCTTC.

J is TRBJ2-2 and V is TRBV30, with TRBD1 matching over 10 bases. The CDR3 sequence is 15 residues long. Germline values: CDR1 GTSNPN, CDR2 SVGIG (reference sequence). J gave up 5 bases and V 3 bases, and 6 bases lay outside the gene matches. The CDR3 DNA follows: TGTGCCTGGAGCCGGGACAGGGGAGGTACCGGGGAGCTGTTTTTT. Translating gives CAWSRDRGGTGELFF.

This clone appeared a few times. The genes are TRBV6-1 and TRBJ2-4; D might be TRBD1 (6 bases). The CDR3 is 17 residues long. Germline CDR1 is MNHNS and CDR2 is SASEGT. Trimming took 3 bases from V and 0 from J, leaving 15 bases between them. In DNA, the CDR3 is TGTGCCAGCAGTGAGTTAACAGGGAACTTAGCCAAAAACATTCAGTACTTC. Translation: CASSELTGNLAKNIQYF.

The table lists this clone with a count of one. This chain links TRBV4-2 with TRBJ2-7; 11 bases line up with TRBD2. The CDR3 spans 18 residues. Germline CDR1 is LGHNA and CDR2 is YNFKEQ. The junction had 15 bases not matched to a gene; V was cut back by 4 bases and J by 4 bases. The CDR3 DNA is TGTGCCAGCAGCCTCGATGAGGTAGCGGGAGGGCTAAGGTACGAGCAGTACTTC. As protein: CASSLDEVAGGLRYEQYF.